This T cell receptor beta chain was observed in a study of T cells in Graves' hyperthyroidism and ophthalmopathy. Study results and limitations: Expanded thyroid clonotypes (above 0.001) were mostly also found in blood.

This clonotype was counted many times. Its antigen remains unknown. TCR beta CDR3 region amplification was performed from RNA transcripts. First-round RT-PCR with HTBI primers amplified the TCR CDR3 region. MiXCR, run by TCRdb on the multiplex PCR reads, gives a single entry per CDR3 protein. This table has about 760,000 distinct CDR3 sequences, 30% to 40% appearing once. The V gene's germline CDR1 is SEHNR and CDR2 FQNEAQ (reference sequence). CDR3 length: 14 amino acids. The V end was cut by 2 bases, the J end by 11 bases, with 18 bases between. Stability of Graves' hyperthyroidism was defined as absent ophthalmopathy progression within 18 months. Diagnosis of hyperthyroidism was new in patients aged 18 to 65, and its duration was under 2 months. Uncontrolled infection, other autoimmune disease, pregnancy or lactation disqualified patients from enrolment.

Sequencing input: blood. The receptor comes from a woman aged 40-49 years with Graves' hyperthyroidism. This chain uses TRBV7-9 with TRBJ1-1; D is uncertain. CDR3: CASSLTKERKGAFF. CDR3 in DNA: TGTGCCAGCAGCTTAACGAAGGAACGGAAAGGGGCTTTCTTT.